This T cell receptor beta chain comes out of a study of cytomegalovirus exposure and HLA in healthy donors. This CDR3 has 16 residues. Looked up from germline, CDR1 is MDHEN and CDR2 is SYDVKM. V lost 6 bases to trimming and J lost 3 bases; unmatched junction nucleotides: 13. Researchers ran the PCR with 60 Vbeta and 13 Jbeta primers. This table comes from immunoSEQ multiplex PCR, and its TCRdb copy is limited to in-frame clones, with some not included. The sample lists about 170,000 clones, more than 60% occurring once. The source is a female donor in good health and CMV-seronegative. The chain uses TRBV28 and TRBJ2-7, with TRBD1 matching over 8 bases. The sequenced sample consisted of PBMCs. In DNA form, the CDR3 reads TGTGCCAGCAGCCGCCCAGGGGGCGCGAGGTTCTACGAGCAGTACTTC. Residues: CASSRPGGARFYEQYF.